A single sample is the source of the 18 T cell receptor beta chains below, sequenced in a study of blood T cell repertoires in COVID-19. The assay was immunoSEQ multiplex PCR, and TCRdb's table has in-frame clones only and misses some. The data hold around 100,000 clones, with 65% to 85% observed a single time. The specimen was peripheral blood. All receptors derive from a man in his fifties or sixties with acute or convalescent COVID-19.

V gene TRBV18 combines with J gene TRBJ2-3; 9 bases are shared with TRBD1. Germline V gene data show CDR1 as KGHSH and CDR2 as LQKENI. The ends lost 4 bases at V and 0 bases at J; junction bases unmatched: 8. The CDR3 length is 17 residues. The CDR3 loop reads CASSLQSGTGSTDTQYF. The CDR3 DNA sequence: TGTGCCAGCTCACTACAAAGCGGGACAGGGAGCACAGATACGCAGTATTTT.

J is TRBJ1-6 and V is TRBV2; TRBD1 matches at 7 bases. The CDR3 sequence is 15 residues long. In germline, CDR1 is SNHLY, CDR2 FYNNEI. V dropped 6 bases and J dropped 6; count of bases not matched to a gene: 8. In DNA, the CDR3 is TGTGCCAGCAGCCGGGACAGCCGACTTAATTCACCCCTCCACTTT. Protein sequence: CASSRDSRLNSPLHF. The full variable domain, its missing parts supplied by reference TRBV2 and TRBJ1-6, is EPEVTQTPSHQVTQMGQEVILRCVPISNHLYFYWYRQILGQKVEFLVSFYNNEISEKSEIFDDQFSVERPDGSNFTLKIRSTKLEDSAMYFCASSRDSRLNSPLHFGNGTRLTVT.

In nucleotides, the CDR3 is TGTGCCTGGAACGAGTATAATTCACCCCTCCACTTT. Protein product: CAWNEYNSPLHF. The J gene is TRBJ1-6, the V gene TRBV30; D not resolved. V dropped 4 bases and J dropped 4 bases, with 5 bases sitting between them. Germline CDR1 and CDR2: GTSNPN and SVGIG (reference sequence). The CDR3 has 12 residues.

The chain recombines TRBV7-2 with TRBJ1-2; D is unresolved. Germline lookup yields CDR1 SGHTA and CDR2 FQGNSA. The V gene lost 2 bases and the J gene lost 2 bases, with 24 bases spanning the gap. The CDR3 length is 19 residues. CDR3 loop: CASSLKVVGSFGWNYGYTF. The CDR3 DNA reads as TGTGCCAGCAGCTTAAAAGTCGTGGGCTCGTTCGGTTGGAACTATGGCTACACCTTC.

The J gene is TRBJ2-2, the V gene TRBV9; 8 nucleotides align to TRBD1. The CDR3 has 16 residues. The V gene end was trimmed by 4 bases and the J gene end by 0 bases; junction bases not matched to a gene: 5. Germline V gene sequence: CDR1 SGDLS, CDR2 YYNGEE. The DNA of the CDR3 is TGTGCCAGCAGCACAGGACAGGGTCCGAACACCGGGGAGCTGTTTTTT. This translates into CASSTGQGPNTGELFF.

This clone was detected a few times. The chain is built from TRBV5-1 and TRBJ2-2; D may be TRBD2 (5 bases). V lost 3 bases and J lost 7, with 10 bases in between. Per germline, CDR1 SGHRS and CDR2 YFSETQ. This CDR3 is 13 amino acids long. CDR3 nucleotide sequence: TGCGCCAGCAGCTGGGGAGCAGGCGGGGAGCTGTTTTTT. Encoded protein: CASSWGAGGELFF.

The chain carries TRBV3-1 (or the pseudogene TRBV3-2) and TRBJ1-1; 8 bases line up with TRBD1. With 1 base clipped from V and 3 bases from J, the junction kept 7 bases outside the gene matches. In germline, CDR1 is LGHDT, CDR2 YNNKEL (reference sequence). This CDR3 region has 16 residues. The CDR3 sequence is CASSQAGTGKDTEAFF. The CDR3 DNA reads TGTGCCAGCAGCCAAGCGGGGACAGGTAAGGACACTGAAGCTTTCTTT.

This clone was seen once. V gene TRBV5-5 combines with J gene TRBJ2-7; 9 nucleotides agree with TRBD1. Germline trimming cut 4 bases from V and 2 bases from J; bases unmatched to any gene: 4. Germline assignment: CDR1 SGHKS and CDR2 YYEKEE (reference sequence). The CDR3 is 14 amino acids. The CDR3 nucleotides are TGTGCCAGCAGCCGCCGGGACAGGGCCTACGAGCAGTACTTC. The encoded protein is CASSRRDRAYEQYF.

This clone was observed once. The V and J genes are TRBV29-1 and TRBJ1-2, with 11 bases fitting TRBD1. V lost 7 bases, J lost 6 bases, and 10 bases stayed unmatched. Germline CDR1 and CDR2: SQVTM and ANQGSEA. The CDR3 sequence is 14 residues long. CDR3 sequence (DNA): TGCAGCGCTGGAGGGACAGGGGGGATTCATGGCTACACCTTC. Protein sequence: CSAGGTGGIHGYTF.

V and J are TRBV12-3 or TRBV12-4 and TRBJ2-3; D is undetermined. Trimming pared 8 bases from V and 4 bases from J, leaving 7 bases between. CDR3 size: 11 residues. Written as DNA, the CDR3 is TGTGCCAGCGAGGTTTCAGATACGCAGTATTTT. Its translation is CASEVSDTQYF.

The chain links TRBV14 to TRBJ2-7, with D maybe TRBD1 (5 bases). The germline CDR1 and CDR2 sequences are SGHDN and FVKESK. The CDR3 has 16 amino acids. V lost 1 base and J 2 bases, leaving 15 bases between the germline ends. CDR3 sequence (DNA): TGTGCCAGCAGCCAAGGGATTAACAGGTACACCTACGAGCAGTACTTC. The encoded protein is CASSQGINRYTYEQYF.

This clone occurred a few times. This chain joins TRBV27 and TRBJ1-3; perhaps TRBD1 as D (5 bases). V was cut by 6 bases and J by 0 bases, with 12 bases left in between. Germline V gene lookup returns CDR1 MNHEY and CDR2 SMNVEV (reference sequence). There are 15 residues in the CDR3. CDR3 in amino acids: CASRLQAHSGNTIYF. In DNA form, the CDR3 reads TGTGCCAGCAGACTACAGGCCCACTCTGGAAACACCATATATTTT.

The chain uses TRBV5-5 and TRBJ2-7; D may be TRBD2 (5 bases). Germline CDR1 is SGHKS and CDR2 is YYEKEE (reference sequence). V shed 2 bases and J shed 0 bases, with 15 bases lying between them. This CDR3 spans 16 amino acids. CDR3 sequence: CASSFPEGLSSYEQYF. The DNA of the CDR3 is TGTGCCAGCAGCTTCCCTGAGGGTCTCTCCTCCTACGAGCAGTACTTC.

This sequence joins TRBV10-3 and TRBJ2-5, with 8 nucleotides matching TRBD1. Germline V CDR1 and CDR2: ENHRY, SYGVKD. The CDR3 runs to 15 residues. The V segment lost 3 bases and the J segment 5 bases; nucleotides outside the gene matches: 8. The DNA of the CDR3 is TGTGCCATCAGTGAATTAAGGACAGGGTCGGAGACCCAGTACTTC. Amino acid sequence: CAISELRTGSETQYF.

The rearrangement joins TRBV15 to TRBJ1-1, with TRBD1 identical over 8 bases. Losses at the gene ends were 1 base for V and 4 bases for J; bases not matched to a gene: 5. The CDR3 consists of 15 residues. CDR1 and CDR2 from the germline V gene are LNHNV and YYDKDF (reference sequence). CDR3 in DNA: TGTGCCACCAGCAGAGCCAGGGGGCAGCGCACTGAAGCTTTCTTT. It yields the protein CATSRARGQRTEAFF.

The CDR3 coding sequence is TGTGCCAGCAGTTATCCAGGGATGAGAACTGAAGCTTTCTTT. Protein: CASSYPGMRTEAFF. V is TRBV6-5 and J is TRBJ1-1; TRBD1 is a possible D gene (5 bases). The V end lost 3 bases, the J end lost 5 bases, and 13 bases lay between the germline ends. The germline CDR1 and CDR2 sequences are MNHEY and SVGAGI. The CDR3 length is 14 residues.

The V call is TRBV2, the J call TRBJ2-1, with 10 bases identical to TRBD2. Germline V lookup: CDR1 SNHLY, CDR2 FYNNEI. The CDR3 totals 14 residues. The V and J ends lost 4 bases and 7 bases, in that order; junction bases with no gene match: 4. DNA of the CDR3: TGTGCCAGCAGTGTGCTAGCGGGGGTAAATGAGCAGTTCTTC. It encodes CASSVLAGVNEQFF.

The rearrangement links TRBV27 to TRBJ2-2; TRBD1 matches at 7 bases. After removal of 5 bases from V and 0 bases from J, the junction contained 9 bases not matched to a gene. Germline CDR1 MNHEY, CDR2 SMNVEV (reference sequence). This CDR3 has 17 amino acids. The CDR3 sequence: CASSVSRDSANTGELFF. DNA for the CDR3: TGTGCCAGCAGTGTTAGCCGGGACAGCGCGAACACCGGGGAGCTGTTTTTT.